Given below is one T cell receptor beta chain in context. The length of the CDR3 is 14 residues. Germline assignment: CDR1 SGDLS and CDR2 YYNGEE. Trimming left V 0 bases short and J 4 bases short, with 10 bases between. Produced via immunoSEQ multiplex PCR; TCRdb's table is partial and in-frame only. The sample holds 150,000 to 200,000 clones, 75% to 90% seen once. The donors formed part of the approximately 130-subject validation cohort, distinct from the roughly 630-subject first cohort. This sample stems from a study of cytomegalovirus exposure and HLA in healthy donors. Study details: Later analysis reported that the approximately 120 validation repertoires shared the platform of the approximately 690 first-cohort repertoires.

This chain links TRBV9 with TRBJ1-1; tentatively, D is TRBD1 (5 bases). The receptor was isolated from a woman aged 18-30 years in good health and CMV-seronegative. Sequenced sample: PBMCs. DNA of the CDR3: TGTGCCAGCAGCGTAGGGGGCAAGGGCACTGAAGCTTTCTTT. Residues: CASSVGGKGTEAFF.